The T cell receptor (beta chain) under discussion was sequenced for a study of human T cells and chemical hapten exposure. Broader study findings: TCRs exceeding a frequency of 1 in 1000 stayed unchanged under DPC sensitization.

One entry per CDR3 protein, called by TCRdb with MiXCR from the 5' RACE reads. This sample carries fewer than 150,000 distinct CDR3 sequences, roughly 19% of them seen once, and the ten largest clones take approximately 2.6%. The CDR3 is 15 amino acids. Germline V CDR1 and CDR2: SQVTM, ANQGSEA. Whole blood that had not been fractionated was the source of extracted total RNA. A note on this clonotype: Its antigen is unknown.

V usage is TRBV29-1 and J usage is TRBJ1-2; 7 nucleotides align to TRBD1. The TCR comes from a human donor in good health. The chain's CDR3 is CCIPPRNRGADGYTF. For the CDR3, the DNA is TGCTGCATCCCTCCCCGGAACAGGGGTGCGGATGGCTACACCTTC.